This TCR beta chain is from a study of cytomegalovirus exposure and HLA in healthy donors. PCR was performed using 60 Vbeta and 13 Jbeta primers. The repertoire was sequenced with immunoSEQ multiplex PCR; TCRdb's copy has only in-frame clones and lacks some. Of about 93,000 clones detected, 78% appear once; the ten largest clones hold about 3%. Germline CDR1 reads MDHEN; CDR2 reads SYDVKM. The CDR3 runs 16 residues. V was cut by 3 bases and J by 4 bases, with 16 bases left in between. The V gene is TRBV28, the J gene TRBJ2-1; possibly TRBD2 for D (5 bases). The TCR originated in a woman aged 35 to 49 in good health and CMV-seronegative. The specimen was PBMCs. Here the CDR3 reads CASSLPGFPGYNEQFF. CDR3 DNA sequence: TGTGCCAGCAGTTTGCCGGGTTTCCCGGGATACAATGAGCAGTTCTTC.